This section outlines one T cell receptor (beta chain) sequence together with its context. This record comes from a study of blood T cell repertoires in COVID-19. As for the study in general: Sites across the United States, Italy and Spain contributed samples from acute and convalescent COVID-19. Nucleic acid was either cDNA or gDNA, and it came from T cells, B-cell-depleted T cells, or PBMCs.

As originally analysed: It was from reference gene primer amplification that nucleated cell counts were estimated. Generated by immunoSEQ multiplex PCR, the TCRdb table keeps only in-frame clones and is missing some. Clone size and V and J calls were adopted from that table, with D and trimming inferred from the DNA. The sample consists of about 200,000 clones, about 90% of them appearing once. The sample taken for sequencing was peripheral blood. The TCR originated in a woman aged 70-85 years with acute or convalescent COVID-19.

This chain's CDR3 is CASSTLQGLLGGYTF. For the CDR3, the DNA is TGTGCCAGCAGCACCTTACAGGGCCTATTGGGTGGCTACACCTTC. The rearrangement joins TRBV7-9 to TRBJ1-2; maybe TRBD1 (6 bases). V lost 5 bases to trimming and J lost 7 bases, with 20 bases between them. Germline V CDR1 and CDR2: SEHNR, FQNEAQ (reference sequence). The CDR3 consists of 15 residues.